This T cell receptor (beta chain) was found in a study of shared T cell receptors in the human thymus. Measured with immunoSEQ multiplex PCR; TCRdb has only the in-frame clones, and not every one. The repertoire consists of hundreds of thousands of clones, with around 87% occurring once and the leading ten covering roughly 0.0087%. In germline, CDR1 is MNHEY, CDR2 SVGAGI. This CDR3 region has 15 residues. Trimming took off 2 bases at V and 5 bases at J, with 13 bases between the two ends. The sample also formed part of further work on human thymus T cells. That publication notes: The thymus tissue came from resections taken during corrective heart surgery. Both thymic and peripheral blood repertoires showed apparently biased V and J usage. Unrelated individuals had highly overlapping thymic repertoires, as reported in related research.

Sequencing used thymocytes. The receptor was derived from a boy under three years old with a congenital heart defect. This chain uses TRBV6-5 with TRBJ1-5; D is undetermined. CDR3 in DNA: TGTGCCAGCAGTTACGCGAGCGGGGTCGATCAGCCCCAGCATTTT. Translated, it gives CASSYASGVDQPQHF.